These 14 T cell receptor beta chains were all obtained from the same sample, sequenced in a study of cytomegalovirus exposure and HLA in healthy donors. Primers included in the PCR were 60 Vbeta and 13 Jbeta primers. Data came from immunoSEQ multiplex PCR; TCRdb stores just in-frame clones and leaves some out. The sample holds about 110,000 clones; around 86% are singletons and the top ten take 6% to 8%. Sequenced sample: PBMCs. The receptors stem from a man aged 25 to 45 in good health and CMV-seropositive.

V gene TRBV6-7 combines with J gene TRBJ1-4; 12 bases match TRBD1. TRBV6-7 is sorted into the ORF group, with uncertain function. With 6 bases clipped from V and 7 bases from J, the junction kept 9 bases outside the gene matches. The CDR3 extends over 16 amino acids. The chain's CDR3 is CASRAGTGGFCEKLFF. CDR3 nucleotide sequence: TGTGCCAGCAGGGCCGGGACAGGGGGCTTTTGTGAAAAACTGTTTTTT.

V usage is TRBV7-2 and J usage is TRBJ2-7, with D perhaps matching TRBD2 (5 bases). The CDR3 runs to 14 residues. Trimming removed 5 bases at V and 2 bases at J, with 13 bases between. The germline gives CDR1 SGHTA, CDR2 FQGNSA. CDR3: CASSPRGRAYEQYF. CDR3 DNA sequence: TGTGCCAGCAGCCCGCGCGGGCGGGCCTACGAGCAGTACTTC. The full variable domain, rest sourced from reference TRBV7-2 and TRBJ2-7, is GAGVSQSPSNKVTEKGKDVELRCDPISGHTALYWYRQSLGQGLEFLIYFQGNSAPDKSGLPSDRFSAERTGGSVSTLTIQRTQQEDSAVYLCASSPRGRAYEQYFGPGTRLTVT.

The chain combines TRBV6-5 with TRBJ2-7; D is ambiguous. The V and J ends lost 5 bases and 3 bases respectively, with 17 bases between them. CDR3 length equals 15 residues. The V gene's germline CDR1 is MNHEY and CDR2 SVGAGI. In DNA form, the CDR3 reads TGTGCCAGCAGTCCACCCAAGACACATTTCTACGAGCAGTACTTC. It translates to CASSPPKTHFYEQYF.

The chain uses TRBV5-1 and TRBJ2-3, with 7 bases fitting TRBD1. This CDR3 is 15 amino acids long. The germline V gene encodes CDR1 SGHRS and CDR2 YFSETQ. Losses at the gene ends were 0 bases for V and 0 bases for J; bases not matched to a gene: 1. CDR3 protein: CASSLGQGSTDTQYF. DNA of the CDR3: TGCGCCAGCAGCTTGGGACAGGGTAGCACAGATACGCAGTATTTT.

The CDR3 loop reads CASSLDREGEKLFF. The CDR3 DNA reads as TGCGCCAGCAGCCTGGACAGGGAGGGAGAAAAACTGTTTTTT. The genes are TRBV5-1 and TRBJ1-4; 8 bases are a match to TRBD1. The CDR3 sequence is 14 residues long. Germline values: CDR1 SGHRS, CDR2 YFSETQ. The V gene end was trimmed by 4 bases and the J gene end by 8 bases; junction bases not matched to a gene: 7.

This clone was seen only once. The chain has TRBV2 and TRBJ2-3; D might be TRBD2 (5 bases). V was pared by 6 bases and J by 0 bases, with 16 bases between. Germline V lookup: CDR1 SNHLY, CDR2 FYNNEI. The CDR3 has 16 residues. Here the CDR3 DNA reads TGTGCCAGCAGGGCAAGCCTGAGGGTGAGCACAGATACGCAGTATTTT. It yields the protein CASRASLRVSTDTQYF.

This sequence joins TRBV7-3 and TRBJ2-1; a weak D match, TRBD1 (7 bases). Germline V gives CDR1 SGHTA, CDR2 FQGTGA. This CDR3 is 15 amino acids long. Trimming removed 2 bases at V and 4 bases at J, with 12 bases between. CDR3 protein: CASSLGGTVYNEQFF. The CDR3 bases are TGTGCCAGCAGCTTAGGGGGGACAGTTTACAATGAGCAGTTCTTC.

The V gene is TRBV4-1, the J gene TRBJ1-4, with D possibly being TRBD1 (6 bases). This CDR3 region has 16 residues. The ends were cut back, 6 bases at V and 3 bases at J, with 17 bases in the middle. Looked up from germline, CDR1 is MGHRA and CDR2 is YSYEKL. The CDR3 reads CASRSSGEKPNEKLFF. CDR3 sequence (DNA): TGCGCCAGCAGATCCTCAGGGGAGAAACCTAATGAAAAACTGTTTTTT.

This chain links TRBV5-1 with TRBJ1-6; 8 bases fit TRBD1. The CDR3 runs 17 residues. V trimming: 3 bases; J trimming: 8 bases; junction bases outside the gene matches: 13. Germline assignment: CDR1 SGHRS and CDR2 YFSETQ. CDR3 bases: TGCGCCAGCAGCTCTGGACAGGGAACTCCTGGGGATTCACCCCTCCACTTT. Encoded protein: CASSSGQGTPGDSPLHF.

The gene calls are TRBV15 and TRBJ1-5; D is unclear. This CDR3 region has 16 residues. The ends were cut back, 3 bases at V and 6 bases at J, with 18 bases in the middle. Germline loops: CDR1 LNHNV, CDR2 YYDKDF (reference sequence). CDR3 bases: TGTGCCACCAGCAGCCCACGGGAGGTAATCACTCAGCCCCAGCATTTT. Its translation: CATSSPREVITQPQHF. The full variable domain, its missing parts supplied by reference TRBV15 and TRBJ1-5, is DAMVIQNPRYQVTQFGKPVTLSCSQTLNHNVMYWYQQKSSQAPKLLFHYYDKDFNNEADTPDNFQSRRPNTSFCFLDIRSPGLGDTAMYLCATSSPREVITQPQHFGDGTRLSIL.

This clone was counted once. The chain joins TRBV6-6 to TRBJ2-1; maybe TRBD2 (6 bases). This CDR3 comprises 16 residues. The V end was cut by 4 bases, the J end by 6 bases, with 19 bases between. The V gene's germline CDR1 is MNHNY and CDR2 SVGAGI (reference sequence). The CDR3 nucleotides read TGTGCCAGCAGTTTCTCGGGAGAGGCCGTCGGCAATGAGCAGTTCTTC. Translating gives CASSFSGEAVGNEQFF.

V gene TRBV7-2 combines with J gene TRBJ2-1; TRBD2 aligns across 9 bases. The V gene's germline CDR1 is SGHTA and CDR2 FQGNSA. The CDR3 sequence is 15 residues long. The V gene end was trimmed by 2 bases and the J gene end by 9 bases; junction bases not matched to a gene: 8. The CDR3 spells CASSLSPLAGSEQFF. The CDR3 DNA sequence: TGTGCCAGCAGCTTAAGTCCCCTAGCGGGGAGTGAGCAGTTCTTC.

The chain joins TRBV5-6 to TRBJ2-7; TRBD1 matches at 9 bases. The CDR3 spans 14 residues. V shed 5 bases and J 3 bases; nucleotides not matched to a gene: 6. Looked up from germline, CDR1 is SGHDT and CDR2 is YYEEEE. In DNA, the CDR3 is TGTGCCAGCAGTTCCGCGACAGGGGGCTACGAGCAGTACTTC. Residues: CASSSATGGYEQYF.

The V call is TRBV19, the J call TRBJ2-7, with D tentatively TRBD1 (6 bases). This CDR3 spans 13 amino acids. Germline V gives CDR1 LNHDA, CDR2 SQIVND (reference sequence). V shed 5 bases and J shed 1 base, with 9 bases lying between them. The CDR3 sequence is CASSFGQSYEQYF. As DNA, the CDR3 is TGTGCCAGTAGTTTCGGACAGTCCTACGAGCAGTACTTC.